These 12 T cell receptor beta chains came from one sample sequenced in a study of blood T cells in healthy people across ages. The authors ran a second PCR of about 6 to 11 cycles using a sample-barcoded 5' primer and a J-beta primer mix. In TCRdb, the 5' RACE reads were re-called with MiXCR into one record per CDR3 protein. The sample carries under 700,000 distinct CDR3 sequences, around 24% recorded once. Separately, the same data were catalogued under a study of T cells of mothers and their children.

Sequencing was done on a sample of blood. The receptors originated from a boy aged 5-17 years in good health.

The CDR3 sequence: CASSPTGLGSYNEQFF. The DNA for the CDR3 is TGTGCCAGCAGCCCAACGGGGTTAGGCTCCTACAATGAGCAGTTCTTC. The genes are TRBV28 and TRBJ2-1; D is possibly TRBD2 (5 bases). Trimming took off 6 bases at V and 0 bases at J, with 15 bases between the two ends. The V gene's germline CDR1 is MDHEN and CDR2 SYDVKM. This CDR3 spans 16 amino acids.

This clonotype was found many times. V is TRBV12-3 or TRBV12-4 and J is TRBJ2-5; 15 nucleotides match TRBD2. The CDR3 totals 15 residues. V lost 4 bases to trimming and J lost 4 bases; unmatched junction nucleotides: 1. CDR3: CASSWGLAGGETQYF. CDR3 coding DNA: TGTGCCAGCAGTTGGGGACTAGCGGGAGGAGAGACCCAGTACTTC.

The chain uses TRBV12-3 or TRBV12-4 and TRBJ2-5; D unclear. V lost 6 bases and J 3 bases, leaving 8 bases between the germline ends. CDR3 length equals 12 residues. This chain's CDR3 is CASRKLEETQYF. The DNA for the CDR3 is TGTGCCAGCAGGAAACTCGAAGAGACCCAGTACTTC.

This clonotype was observed a handful of times. V gene TRBV5-1 combines with J gene TRBJ2-7, with D perhaps assigned TRBD1 or TRBD2 (5 bases each). Looked up from germline, CDR1 is SGHRS and CDR2 is YFSETQ. This CDR3 region has 15 residues. V gave up 4 bases and J gave up 4 bases, with 18 bases separating them. Written as DNA, the CDR3 is TGCGCCAGCAGCGCCCTGACAGCGGAGATATACGAGCAGTACTTC. It encodes CASSALTAEIYEQYF. The variable domain in full, completed from reference TRBV5-1 and TRBJ2-7, reads KAGVTQTPRYLIKTRGQQVTLSCSPISGHRSVSWYQQTPGQGLQFLFEYFSETQRNKGNFPGRFSGRQFSNSRSEMNVSTLELGDSALYLCASSALTAEIYEQYFGPGTRLTVT.

This clonotype came up many times. The chain has TRBV20-1 and TRBJ2-4; maybe TRBD2 (7 bases). Germline CDR1 and CDR2: DFQATT and SNEGSKA (reference sequence). CDR3 length equals 13 residues. Trimming pared 4 bases from V and 8 bases from J, leaving 15 bases between. The CDR3 here is CSATGLGGDIQYF. The DNA of the CDR3 is TGCAGTGCTACCGGCCTAGGGGGGGACATTCAGTACTTC.

A few counts support this clonotype. The junction departs from the called germline gene at one end, perhaps through a read error. V gene TRBV5-1 combines with J gene TRBJ2-5, with D maybe TRBD1 (6 bases). This CDR3 contains 14 residues. Germline loops: CDR1 SGHRS, CDR2 YFSETQ. CDR3 sequence (DNA): TGCGCCGGCAGCCTGGGGGCAGACAAAGAGACCCAGTACTTC. Its translation is CAGSLGADKETQYF. Variable domain in full (rest from reference TRBV5-1 and TRBJ2-5): KAGVTQTPRYLIKTRGQQVTLSCSPISGHRSVSWYQQTPGQGLQFLFEYFSETQRNKGNFPGRFSGRQFSNSRSEMNVSTLELGDSALYLCAGSLGADKETQYFGPGTRLLVL.

This clonotype was seen only a few times. The chain carries TRBV7-9 and TRBJ2-1; TRBD2 matches at 11 bases. Germline V gives CDR1 SEHNR, CDR2 FQNEAQ (reference sequence). V lost 4 bases to trimming and J lost 2 bases; unmatched junction nucleotides: 7. The CDR3 extends over 17 amino acids. DNA of the CDR3: TGTGCCAGCAGCTCAACCCTGGGACTAGCGGCCTACAATGAGCAGTTCTTC. Amino acids: CASSSTLGLAAYNEQFF. Full variable domain (outside the CDR3, taken from reference TRBV7-9 and TRBJ2-1): DTGVSQNPRHKITKRGQNVTFRCDPISEHNRLYWYRQTLGQGPEFLTYFQNEAQLEKSRLLSDRFSAERPKGSFSTLEIQRTEQGDSAMYLCASSSTLGLAAYNEQFFGPGTRLTVL.

V and J are TRBV28 and TRBJ2-5; 9 positions match TRBD2. V shed 5 bases, J shed 1 base, and the junction held 5 bases outside the gene matches. The CDR3 runs to 15 residues. The germline V gene encodes CDR1 MDHEN and CDR2 SYDVKM. The CDR3 DNA sequence: TGTGCCAGCAGTAGACCGACTAGCGGCCAAGAGACCCAGTACTTC. Amino acids: CASSRPTSGQETQYF.

The V and J genes are TRBV7-9 and TRBJ2-1; D may be TRBD2 (6 bases). Deletions cut 11 bases from V and 5 bases from J, with 13 bases between. This CDR3 comprises 12 residues. Germline CDR1 is SEHNR and CDR2 is FQNEAQ (reference sequence). CDR3 residues: CAGRRGNNEQFF. The CDR3 DNA follows: TGTGCCGGGCGTCGCGGGAACAATGAGCAGTTCTTC.

This clonotype has just one count. The CDR3 nucleotides read TGTGCCAGCAGTGTGGGGTTGACAGGGGTAGAGACCCAGTACTTC. Translating gives CASSVGLTGVETQYF. This rearrangement joins TRBV6-1 to TRBJ2-5; 8 nucleotides agree with TRBD1. This CDR3 has 15 amino acids. Per the germline V gene, CDR1 is MNHNS and CDR2 is SASEGT. Losses at the gene ends were 4 bases for V and 4 bases for J; bases not matched to a gene: 8.

This clonotype was observed a few times. J is TRBJ2-1 and V is TRBV4-3; TRBD2 might be the D (6 bases). The CDR3 length is 17 residues. Per the germline V gene, CDR1 is LGHNA and CDR2 is YSLEER. V was clipped by 0 bases and J by 4 bases, with 16 bases between them. As DNA, the CDR3 is TGCGCCAGCAGCCAAGATCGGAGGCGGGAAACTTACAATGAGCAGTTCTTC. Encoded protein: CASSQDRRRETYNEQFF.

This clonotype was detected only a few times. This chain uses TRBV7-2 with TRBJ1-1; unclear D gene. This CDR3 has 13 residues. Trimming shortened V by 5 bases and J by 6 bases, and 13 bases separated the two germline ends. Germline V gene lookup returns CDR1 SGHTA and CDR2 FQGNSA. CDR3 residues: CASSAPSGAEAFF. CDR3 nucleotides: TGTGCCAGCAGCGCCCCGTCAGGAGCTGAAGCTTTCTTT.